These 4 T cell receptor beta chains came from one sample sequenced in a study of blood T cell repertoires in COVID-19. Sequenced by immunoSEQ multiplex PCR; TCRdb stores in-frame clones only, minus some. The sample lists 270,000 or so clones; around 90% were seen once. The sequenced sample was peripheral blood. These receptors were taken from a woman in her sixties with COVID-19, enrolled during active disease.

The chain recombines TRBV7-8 with TRBJ1-5, with 8 bases lining up with TRBD1. Germline CDR1 SGHVS, CDR2 FQNEAQ. There are 15 residues in the CDR3. V shed 6 bases, J shed 7 bases, and the junction held 11 bases outside the gene matches. CDR3 protein: CASSPGQGRLQPQHF. CDR3 coding DNA: TGTGCCAGCAGTCCAGGACAGGGACGTCTGCAGCCCCAGCATTTT. Filled out from reference TRBV7-8 and TRBJ1-5, the complete variable domain reads GAGVSQSPRYKVAKRGQDVALRCDPISGHVSLFWYQQALGQGPEFLTYFQNEAQLDKSGLPSDRFFAERPEGSVSTLKIQRTQQEDSAVYLCASSPGQGRLQPQHFGDGTRLSIL.

The chain combines TRBV7-2 with TRBJ2-1; 10 bases align to TRBD2. This CDR3 has 16 residues. CDR1 and CDR2 from the germline V gene are SGHTA and FQGNSA. Trimming at V came to 2 bases and at J to 4 bases, leaving 5 bases not matched to a gene. CDR3 bases: TGTGCCAGCAGCTTATTTCCTAGCGGGGGTTACAATGAGCAGTTCTTC. As protein: CASSLFPSGGYNEQFF.

The chain combines TRBV14 with TRBJ1-6, with D perhaps matching TRBD1 (5 bases). Trimming stripped 1 base from V and 10 bases from J, with 11 bases between. Germline CDR1 SGHDN, CDR2 FVKESK. The CDR3 length is 14 residues. The CDR3 spells CASSQATGVSPLHF. DNA for the CDR3: TGTGCCAGCAGCCAAGCCACGGGGGTCTCACCCCTCCACTTT.

V gene TRBV4-3 combines with J gene TRBJ1-4, with 10 bases fitting TRBD1. The CDR3 runs 16 residues. In germline, CDR1 is LGHNA, CDR2 YSLEER. V lost 1 base and J lost 7; bases outside the gene matches: 6. CDR3 loop: CASSQGMGQGFEKLFF. The DNA of the CDR3 is TGCGCCAGCAGCCAAGGAATGGGACAGGGGTTTGAAAAACTGTTTTTT.